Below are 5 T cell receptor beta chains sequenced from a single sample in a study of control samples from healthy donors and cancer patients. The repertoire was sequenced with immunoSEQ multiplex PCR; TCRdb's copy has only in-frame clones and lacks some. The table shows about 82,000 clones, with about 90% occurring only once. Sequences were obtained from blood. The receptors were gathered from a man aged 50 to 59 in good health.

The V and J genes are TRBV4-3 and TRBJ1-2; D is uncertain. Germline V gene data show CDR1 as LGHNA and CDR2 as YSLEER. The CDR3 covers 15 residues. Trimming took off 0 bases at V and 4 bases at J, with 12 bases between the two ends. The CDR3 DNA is TGCGCCAGCAGCCAAGATGGTCTGGGAGCCTATGGCTACACCTTC. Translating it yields CASSQDGLGAYGYTF.

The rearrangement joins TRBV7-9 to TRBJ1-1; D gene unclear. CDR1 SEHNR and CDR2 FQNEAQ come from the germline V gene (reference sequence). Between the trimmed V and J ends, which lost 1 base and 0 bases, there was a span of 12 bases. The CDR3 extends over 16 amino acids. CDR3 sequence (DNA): TGTGCCAGCAGCTTAGAGCTGGGCTCCATGAACACTGAAGCTTTCTTT. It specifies CASSLELGSMNTEAFF.

This chain's CDR3 is CASSLTSGQPQHF. CDR3 sequence (DNA): TGTGCCAGCAGCTTGACGTCGGGTCAGCCCCAGCATTTT. V and J are TRBV5-6 and TRBJ1-5; D is unclear. V was cut by 1 base and J by 6 bases, with 8 bases left in between. The CDR3 is 13 amino acids. Germline CDR1 SGHDT, CDR2 YYEEEE.

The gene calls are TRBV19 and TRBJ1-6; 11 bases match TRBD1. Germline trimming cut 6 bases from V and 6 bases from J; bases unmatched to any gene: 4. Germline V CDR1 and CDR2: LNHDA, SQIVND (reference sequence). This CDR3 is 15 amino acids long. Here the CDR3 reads CASRDGQGANSPLHF. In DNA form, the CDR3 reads TGTGCCAGTAGAGATGGACAGGGGGCTAATTCACCCCTCCACTTT.

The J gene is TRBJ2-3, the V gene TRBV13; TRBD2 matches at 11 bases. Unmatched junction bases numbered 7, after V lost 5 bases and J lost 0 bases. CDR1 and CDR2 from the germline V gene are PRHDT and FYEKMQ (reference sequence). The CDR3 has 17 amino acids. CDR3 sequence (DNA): TGTGCCAGCAGCATCAAGACTAGCGGGATTAGCACAGATACGCAGTATTTT. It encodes CASSIKTSGISTDTQYF.